A selection of T cell receptor beta chains follows, all from one sample in a study of cytomegalovirus exposure and HLA in healthy donors. Generated by immunoSEQ multiplex PCR, the TCRdb table keeps only in-frame clones and is missing some. This table has hundreds of thousands of clones, 86% appearing once. Material: PBMCs. The receptors here all came from a woman between 18 and 29 years old in good health and CMV-seronegative. CDR3s include the opening cysteine and the closing phenylalanine or tryptophan. D genes are given only for firm matches.

v_call | d_call | cdr3_aa
TRBV6-5 | NA | CASSTNLATQETQYF
TRBV7-8 | TRBD2 | CASRGSGAAPYEQYF
TRBV13 | TRBD1 | CASSSGGTGTSPLHF
TRBV5-1 | TRBD1 | CASSLGGQGAPEQFF
TRBV14 | NA | CASSRTGSHEQYF
TRBV4-1 | NA | CASSPSTSYNEQFF
TRBV9 | NA | CASSEREKTQYF
TRBV5-4 | TRBD1 | CASTKTGTAETQYF
TRBV5-1 | NA | CASSLRGAETATQETQYF
TRBV27 | NA | CASSLPGSYEQYF
TRBV30 | NA | CAWGKAGGSYEQYF
TRBV2 | NA | CASSGRDGYTF
TRBV5-4 | TRBD2 | CASSRLTSGGALETQYF
TRBV30 | NA | CAWSLGVGELFF
TRBV11-2 | TRBD2 | CASAIGFRLAGNQETQYF
TRBV9 | TRBD2 | CASSVVAGGTNEQFF
TRBV7-2 | TRBD1 | CASSPDRDGYTF
TRBV5-8 | NA | CASSNWGQQPQHF
TRBV20-1 | TRBD1 | CSAPRDRQYF
TRBV14 | NA | CASSQPGAGELFF
TRBV15 | TRBD1 | CATSKGARHEKLFF
TRBV11-2 | NA | CASSTGGGNTIYF
TRBV15 | TRBD1 | CATRSLQTGTANYGYTF
TRBV5-1 | TRBD1 | CASSLTTGSESPLHF
TRBV27 | TRBD1 | CASRVGQGVKNGYTF
TRBV28 | TRBD1 | CASSLPPGQISYEQYF
TRBV6-1 | NA | CASSEGWTAPYGYTF
TRBV5-6 | TRBD1 | CASSRTGSNQPQHF
TRBV18 | NA | CASSQTDSYSNQPQHF
TRBV5-5 | TRBD2 | CASSPSGSTDTQYF
TRBV5-4 | NA | CASSANTPGETQYF
TRBV5-4 | TRBD2 | CASSSSIRGEDTQYF
TRBV5-4 | TRBD2 | CASSSGGAGETQYF
TRBV2 | TRBD2 | CASRAGLAGGPPGELFF
TRBV6-4 | NA | CARPLAGETQYF
TRBV30 | NA | CAWTHVATGELFF
TRBV5-1 | NA | CASSLLLTDTQYF
TRBV4-1 | NA | CASSQDRAAAGDEQYF
TRBV5-1 | NA | CASSLGASNEKLFF
TRBV2 | NA | CASSEGLGMNTEAFF
TRBV15 | TRBD1 | CATSSKTGNYEQYF
TRBV30 | NA | CAWNLRNQANEQFF
TRBV11-2 | NA | CASSLSGGYEQFF
TRBV9 | NA | CASGYGVLSSYNEQFF
TRBV15 | NA | CATSREATHYEQYF
TRBV2 | NA | CASSEIGVAEAFF
TRBV9 | TRBD2 | CASSVGSSGRHTQYF
TRBV6-5 | NA | CAIPGARATDTQYF
TRBV27 | NA | CASSLAANYGYTF
TRBV7-9 | TRBD2 | CASSSPWVAGVGDTQYF
TRBV5-1 | TRBD2 | CASSLGTSGYEQYF